This T cell receptor beta chain was captured by sequencing in a study of identifying expanded T cells in peripheral blood. Study-level findings and limits: Across healthy donors, higher total template counts meant significantly greater roughly 2-week count variance. Technical replicates showed roughly 1.2 changed clones; around two weeks about 16.4; four weeks 19.

Details on this clone: Its antigen is not known.

During the collection period, no donor immune events like infections were recorded. Produced via immunoSEQ multiplex PCR; TCRdb's table is partial and in-frame only. The table lists 83,000 or so clones, around nine tenths of them singletons. The sequence was collected from a person between 18 and 69 years old in good health. Specimen: blood.

In nucleotides, the CDR3 is TGTGCCAGCAGCGACGGAGTTGGGGCCAACGTCCTGACTTTC. Translation: CASSDGVGANVLTF. The gene calls are TRBV9 and TRBJ2-6; no definite D call. The V gene's germline CDR1 is SGDLS and CDR2 YYNGEE. The CDR3 extends over 14 amino acids. Trimming cost V 3 bases and J 3 bases, with 7 bases left between them.